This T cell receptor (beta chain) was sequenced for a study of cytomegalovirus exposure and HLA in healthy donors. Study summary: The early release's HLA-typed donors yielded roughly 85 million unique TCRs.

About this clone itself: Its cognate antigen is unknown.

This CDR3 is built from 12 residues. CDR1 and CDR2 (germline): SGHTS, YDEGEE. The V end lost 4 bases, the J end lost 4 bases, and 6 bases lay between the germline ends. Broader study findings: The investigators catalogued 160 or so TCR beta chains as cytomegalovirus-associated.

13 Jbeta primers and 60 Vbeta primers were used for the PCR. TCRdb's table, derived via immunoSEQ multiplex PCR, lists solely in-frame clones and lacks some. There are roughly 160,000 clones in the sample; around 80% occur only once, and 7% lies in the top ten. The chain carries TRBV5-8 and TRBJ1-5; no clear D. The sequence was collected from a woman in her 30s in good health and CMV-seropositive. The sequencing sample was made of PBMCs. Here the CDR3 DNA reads TGTGCCAGCAGCCACCGGAATCAGCCCCAGCATTTT. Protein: CASSHRNQPQHF.